Sequencing of this TCR beta chain was carried out in a study of blood T cell repertoires in COVID-19 (dated by TCRdb to 2018 to 2020). Background on the whole study: Samples covering the acute and convalescent phases of COVID-19 were provided by collaborators in the United States, Italy and Spain. The material from the prospective study consisted of cDNA or gDNA derived from T cells, B-cell-depleted T cells, or PBMCs. The dataset comprised deeply sampled blood TCRbeta repertoires from subjects exposed to, actively infected with, or recovered from COVID-19. The repertoires were released in a freely available public database meant as a resource for research on the immune response to SARS-CoV-2. Samples came from the ongoing ImmuneRACE study (first 160 participants) plus 1,254 subjects from 6 global collaborators. The sample metadata nearly always contained a de-identified subject ID, COVID-19 status, age in years and sex. Where available, HLA class I and class II types were obtained from metadata supplied by the sample provider rather than from assay-based typing. Results the study describes overall, beyond this receptor: The amount of clinical and demographic metadata varied by source and participant and was provided uncurated.

Comments on this clone: The antigen this receptor binds is unknown. No much larger clone is present one base from it, and per-base qualities are unavailable.

Participants in the prospective study were aged about 18 to 100 years, lived in some 24 United States geographic areas, and enrolled through a virtual design. To assign participants to cohorts, the prospective study relied on clinical history that participants themselves reported in a screening survey and a study questionnaire. ImmuneRACE Cohort 3 recovered participants were defined by two consecutive negative NP/OP PCR tests, healthcare professional clearance, or symptom resolution. In the prospective study, mobile phlebotomists collected whole blood, serum and a nasopharyngeal or oropharyngeal swab from each participant. Additional blood draws and questionnaires over an approximately two-month period could optionally be provided by prospective study participants. Prospective study blood samples were shipped either frozen or at room temperature before DNA extraction. Reading the germline V gene gives CDR1 SGHRS and CDR2 YFSETQ. Reading from cysteine to phenylalanine, the CDR3 counts 16 amino acids. The DNA shown is the 48-base CDR3, in frame from base 1. V has 6 bases trimmed and J has 0 bases trimmed; junction bases matching no gene number 9.

TCRbeta CDR3 regions were amplified from genomic DNA using the immunoSEQ Assay, a bias-controlled multiplex PCR. From the authors' description of their analysis: Nucleated cell counts per sample were estimated from amplification of reference gene primers within the assay. To quantify the absolute abundance of each unique TCRbeta CDR3 rearrangement, sequence reads were collapsed and filtered. For each sample, productive Simpson clonality was calculated as the square root of Simpson's diversity index over productive rearrangements. TCRdb took this table from immuneACCESS and kept in-frame rearrangements with V and J called. Such tables lack part of the clones; where checked against another copy, unresolved V genes explain under half of the gap, and the rest is unexplained. V and J calls and clone size are copied from that table; D and trimming were computed from the DNA. In all, the sample holds some 350,000 clones, and approximately 87% of those were seen once. Approximately 5% of the sample lies in the top ten.

Specimen: PBMCs or T cells enriched from blood (not recorded which). This TCR derives from a woman between 25 and 40 years old who had recovered from COVID-19. Recombination joined TRBV5-1 with TRBJ2-1; TRBD2 agrees with 7 junctional bases. The encoded CDR3 is CASTHSGFSSYNEQFF. The DNA reads as follows: TGCGCCAGCACCCATAGCGGGTTTAGCTCCTACAATGAGCAGTTCTTC.